This T cell receptor (beta chain) emerged from a study of blood T cell repertoires in COVID-19. Study overall: Material from acute and convalescent COVID-19 was sourced from the United States, Italy and Spain. From T cells, B-cell-depleted T cells, or PBMCs came the material, which was cDNA or gDNA.

Original processing methods: Reference gene primer amplification gave estimated nucleated cell counts. The data were produced by immunoSEQ multiplex PCR, yet TCRdb's version contains in-frame clones alone and is incomplete. V and J calls and clone size come straight from that table; D and trimming were deduced from the DNA. Of some 50,000 clones listed, about 79% are singletons. Trimming removed 8 bases from V and 4 bases from J; junction bases left unmatched: 9. The CDR3 is made up of 14 amino acids. Germline V gene sequence: CDR1 GTSNPN, CDR2 SVGIG (reference sequence). This chain links TRBV30 with TRBJ1-4, with TRBD1 matching over 8 bases. The sequence was obtained from a human donor in a cohort sampled during active COVID-19. The sample consisted of peripheral blood. Here the CDR3 reads CALSPGGVNEKLFF. The DNA for the CDR3 is TGTGCCCTAAGCCCAGGGGGCGTTAATGAAAAACTGTTTTTT.